The sequence of this TCR beta chain was determined in a study of siplizumab effects on memory and regulatory T cells. Study-wide results and limits: Proof of suppressive function in proliferating Tregs from siplizumab cultures was not established. Memory T cells appeared less diverse than naive cells, which seemed to contribute substantially to alloresponse. Of the proliferating CD4+ or CD8+ clones, roughly 75-96% lacked a naive or memory phenotype that could be assigned. Alloreactive sequences whose origin lay in unstimulated CD4+ memory cells were significantly reduced by siplizumab.

Sequencing was performed with immunoSEQ multiplex PCR; in TCRdb, only in-frame clones are kept and a portion is missing. The sample records roughly 100,000 clones, 85% to 95% being singletons. V dropped 3 bases and J dropped 8 bases, with 5 bases sitting between them. Germline values: CDR1 MGHRA, CDR2 YSYEKL. This CDR3 contains 11 residues. This clone was seen a single time. The antigen is undetermined. This clonotype was obtained from a human donor in good health. Sample: CD4+ T cells sorted from blood. V usage is TRBV4-1 and J usage is TRBJ2-1, with D unresolved. The CDR3 sequence is CASSQPDEQFF. CDR3 DNA: TGCGCCAGCAGCCAGCCTGATGAGCAGTTCTTC.